This T cell receptor (beta chain) was obtained from a study of shared clonotypes between healthy human individuals. Repertoires were generated with immunoSEQ multiplex PCR, while TCRdb's copy carries only in-frame clones and drops some. The table shows 2 million to 3 million clones, with 93% occurring only once. Looked up from germline, CDR1 is SGHNT and CDR2 is YYREEE (reference sequence). Trimming at V came to 1 base and at J to 2 bases, leaving 7 bases not matched to a gene. This CDR3 has 17 amino acids. The clonotype originates from a man aged 18 to 30 in good health. Some clones in this sample may be carry-over from other donors' samples. This chain joins TRBV5-4 and TRBJ2-1; 9 nucleotides match TRBD2. Sequenced: naive CD4+ T cells from PBMCs. Described subset: CD45RA+ positively selected. CDR3 sequence reads: CASSLPGASGTYNEQFF. CDR3 DNA: TGTGCCAGCAGCTTGCCGGGGGCTAGCGGGACCTACAATGAGCAGTTCTTC. The whole variable domain, remainder taken from reference TRBV5-4 and TRBJ2-1, is ETGVTQSPTHLIKTRGQQVTLRCSSQSGHNTVSWYQQALGQGPQFIFQYYREEENGRGNFPPRFSGLQFPNYSSELNVNALELDDSALYLCASSLPGASGTYNEQFFGPGTRLTVL.